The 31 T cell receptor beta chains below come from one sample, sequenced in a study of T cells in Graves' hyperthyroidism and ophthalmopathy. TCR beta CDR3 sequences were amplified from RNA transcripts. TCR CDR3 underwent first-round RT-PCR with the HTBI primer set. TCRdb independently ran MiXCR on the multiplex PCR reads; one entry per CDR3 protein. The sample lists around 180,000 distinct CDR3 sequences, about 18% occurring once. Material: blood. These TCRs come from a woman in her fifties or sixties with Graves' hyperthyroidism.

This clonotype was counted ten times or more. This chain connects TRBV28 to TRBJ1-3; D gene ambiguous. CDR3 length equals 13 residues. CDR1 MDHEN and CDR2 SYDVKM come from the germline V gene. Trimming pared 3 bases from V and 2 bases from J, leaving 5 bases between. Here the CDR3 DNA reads TGTGCCAGCAGTTTGCAACCTGGAAACACCATATATTTT. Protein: CASSLQPGNTIYF.

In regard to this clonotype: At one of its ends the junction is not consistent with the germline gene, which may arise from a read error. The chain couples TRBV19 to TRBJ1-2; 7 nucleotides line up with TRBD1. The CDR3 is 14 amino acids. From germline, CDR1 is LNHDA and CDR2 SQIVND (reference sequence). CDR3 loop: CASTSSPGGSANLF. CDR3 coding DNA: TGTGCCAGTACCTCCAGTCCAGGGGGGTCAGCCAACCTCTTC.

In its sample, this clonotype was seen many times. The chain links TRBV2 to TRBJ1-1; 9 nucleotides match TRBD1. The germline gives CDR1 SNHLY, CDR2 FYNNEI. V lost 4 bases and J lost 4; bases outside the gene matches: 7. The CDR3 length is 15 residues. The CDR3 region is CASSGLDRGGTEAFF. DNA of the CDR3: TGTGCCAGCAGTGGCTTGGACAGGGGTGGCACTGAAGCTTTCTTT.

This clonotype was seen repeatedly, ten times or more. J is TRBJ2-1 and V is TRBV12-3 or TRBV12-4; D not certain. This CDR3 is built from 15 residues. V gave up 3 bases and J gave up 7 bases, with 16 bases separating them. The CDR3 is CASSFGTSFMNEQFF. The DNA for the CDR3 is TGTGCCAGCAGTTTCGGCACCTCGTTTATGAATGAGCAGTTCTTC.

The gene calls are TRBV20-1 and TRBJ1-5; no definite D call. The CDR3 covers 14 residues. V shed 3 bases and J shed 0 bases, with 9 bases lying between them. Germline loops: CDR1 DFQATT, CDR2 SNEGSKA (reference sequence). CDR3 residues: CSASLGSSNQPQHF. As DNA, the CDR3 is TGCAGTGCTAGTCTGGGCAGTAGCAATCAGCCCCAGCATTTT.

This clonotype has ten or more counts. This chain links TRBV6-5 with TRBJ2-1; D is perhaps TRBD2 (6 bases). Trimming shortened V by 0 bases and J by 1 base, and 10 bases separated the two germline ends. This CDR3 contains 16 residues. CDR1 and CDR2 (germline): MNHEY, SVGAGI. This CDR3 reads CASSYSYRGSYNEQFF. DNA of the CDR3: TGTGCCAGCAGTTACTCCTACCGGGGGTCCTACAATGAGCAGTTCTTC.

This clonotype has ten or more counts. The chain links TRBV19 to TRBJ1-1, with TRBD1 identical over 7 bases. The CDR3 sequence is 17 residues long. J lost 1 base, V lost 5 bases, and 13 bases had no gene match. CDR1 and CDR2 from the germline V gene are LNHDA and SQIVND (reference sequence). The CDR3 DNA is TGTGCCAGTAGTTTTAGAGGGACAGATGTTAGGAACACTGAAGCTTTCTTT. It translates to CASSFRGTDVRNTEAFF.

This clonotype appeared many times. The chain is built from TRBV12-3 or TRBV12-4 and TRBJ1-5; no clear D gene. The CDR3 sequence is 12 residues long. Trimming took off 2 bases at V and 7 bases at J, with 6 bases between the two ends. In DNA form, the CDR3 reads TGTGCCAGCAGTTTAATGGTCCAGCCCCAGCATTTT. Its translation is CASSLMVQPQHF.

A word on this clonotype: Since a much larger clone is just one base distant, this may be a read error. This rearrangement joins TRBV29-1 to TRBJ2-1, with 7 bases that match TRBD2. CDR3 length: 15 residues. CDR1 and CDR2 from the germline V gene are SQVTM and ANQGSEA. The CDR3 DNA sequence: TGCAGCGTTGAACCAGGGCGGGGGATGTACAATGAGCAGATCTTC. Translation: CSVEPGRGMYNEQIF.

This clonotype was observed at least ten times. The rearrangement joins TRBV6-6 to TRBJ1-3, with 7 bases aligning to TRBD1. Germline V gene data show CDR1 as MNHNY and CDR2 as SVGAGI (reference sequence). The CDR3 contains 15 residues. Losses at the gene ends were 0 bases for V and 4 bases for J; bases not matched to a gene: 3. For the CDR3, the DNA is TGTGCCAGCAGTTACTCCGGGACAGCGGGAAACACCATATATTTT. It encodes CASSYSGTAGNTIYF.

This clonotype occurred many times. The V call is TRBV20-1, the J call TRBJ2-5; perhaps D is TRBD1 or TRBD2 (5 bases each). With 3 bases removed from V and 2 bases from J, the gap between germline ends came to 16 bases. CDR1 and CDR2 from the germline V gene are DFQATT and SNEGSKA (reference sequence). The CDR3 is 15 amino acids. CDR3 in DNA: TGCAGTGCTAGCGGGGACGGTTCTCTACAAGAGACCCAGTACTTC. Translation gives CSASGDGSLQETQYF.

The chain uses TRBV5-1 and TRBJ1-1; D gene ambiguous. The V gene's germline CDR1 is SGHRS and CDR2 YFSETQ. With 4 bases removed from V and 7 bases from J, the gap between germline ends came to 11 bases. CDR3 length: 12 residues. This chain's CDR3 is CASSRKGREAFF. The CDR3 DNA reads TGCGCCAGCAGCCGAAAGGGCCGTGAAGCTTTCTTT.

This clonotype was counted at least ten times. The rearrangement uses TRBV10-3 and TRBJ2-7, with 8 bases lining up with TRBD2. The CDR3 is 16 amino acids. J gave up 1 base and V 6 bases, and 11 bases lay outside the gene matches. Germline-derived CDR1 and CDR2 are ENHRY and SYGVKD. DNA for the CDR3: TGTGCCATCAGCCCGGGGGGGGCCGGGGCGTCCTACGAGCAGTACTTC. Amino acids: CAISPGGAGASYEQYF.

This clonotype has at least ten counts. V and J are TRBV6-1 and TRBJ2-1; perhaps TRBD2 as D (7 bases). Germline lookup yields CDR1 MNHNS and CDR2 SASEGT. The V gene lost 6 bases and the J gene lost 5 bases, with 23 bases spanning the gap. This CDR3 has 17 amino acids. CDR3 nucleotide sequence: TGTGCCAGCAGCCACCTGGGTGGGGGGGCGTTCCACAATGAGCAGTTCTTC. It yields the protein CASSHLGGGAFHNEQFF.

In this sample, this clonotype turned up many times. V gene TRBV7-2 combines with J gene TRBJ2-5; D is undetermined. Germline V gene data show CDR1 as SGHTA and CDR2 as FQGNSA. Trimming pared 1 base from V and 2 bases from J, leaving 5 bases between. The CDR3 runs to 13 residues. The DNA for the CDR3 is TGTGCCAGCAGCTTAGTCGGGCAAGAGACCCAGTACTTC. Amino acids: CASSLVGQETQYF.

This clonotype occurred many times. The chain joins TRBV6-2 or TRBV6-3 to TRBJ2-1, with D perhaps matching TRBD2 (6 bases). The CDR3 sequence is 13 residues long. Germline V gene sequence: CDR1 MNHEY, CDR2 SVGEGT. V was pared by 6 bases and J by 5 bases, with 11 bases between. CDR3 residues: CASSTGGNNEQFF. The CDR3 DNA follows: TGTGCCAGCAGCACCGGGGGTAACAATGAGCAGTTCTTC.

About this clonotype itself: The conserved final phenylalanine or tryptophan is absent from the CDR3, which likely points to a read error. The CDR3 here is CASSLRGTDTQYL. The CDR3 DNA is TGCGCCAGCAGCTTGCGCGGCACAGATACGCAGTATCTT. The chain uses TRBV5-1 and TRBJ2-3; D gene unclear. Trimming pared 1 base from V and 1 base from J, leaving 4 bases between. From germline, CDR1 is SGHRS and CDR2 YFSETQ. This CDR3 contains 13 residues.

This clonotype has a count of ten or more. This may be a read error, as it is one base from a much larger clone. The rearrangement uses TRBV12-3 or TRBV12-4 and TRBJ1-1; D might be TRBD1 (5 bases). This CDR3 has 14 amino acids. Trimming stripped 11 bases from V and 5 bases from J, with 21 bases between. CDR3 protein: CALGDGARRTEAFF. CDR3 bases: TGTGCCCTAGGCGACGGGGCAAGGAGGACTGAAGCTTTCTTT.

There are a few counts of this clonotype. The CDR3 protein is CASANKGEKLFF. In nucleotides, the CDR3 is TGTGCCAGCGCTAACAAAGGAGAAAAACTGTTTTTT. This sequence joins TRBV5-4 and TRBJ1-4; D remains unclear. CDR1 and CDR2 from the germline V gene are SGHNT and YYREEE (reference sequence). The CDR3 spans 12 residues. Trimming removed 7 bases from V and 8 bases from J, with 12 bases in between.

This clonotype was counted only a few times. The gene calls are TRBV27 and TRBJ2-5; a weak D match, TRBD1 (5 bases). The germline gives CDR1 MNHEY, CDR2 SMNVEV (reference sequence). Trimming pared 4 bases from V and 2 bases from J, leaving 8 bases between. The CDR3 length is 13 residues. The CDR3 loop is CASSSRTQETQYF. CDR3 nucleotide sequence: TGTGCCAGCAGTTCCAGGACACAAGAGACCCAGTACTTC.

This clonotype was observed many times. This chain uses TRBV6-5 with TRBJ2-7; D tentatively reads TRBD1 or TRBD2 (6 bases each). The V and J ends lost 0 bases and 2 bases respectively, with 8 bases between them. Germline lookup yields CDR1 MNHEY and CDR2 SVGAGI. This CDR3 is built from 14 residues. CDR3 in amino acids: CASSYSRGAYEQYF. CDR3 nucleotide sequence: TGTGCCAGCAGTTACTCGAGGGGGGCCTACGAGCAGTACTTC.

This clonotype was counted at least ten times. The chain's CDR3 is CASSSTISGGHEQYF. The CDR3 nucleotides are TGTGCCAGCAGCTCCACGATTAGCGGGGGCCACGAGCAGTACTTC. This rearrangement joins TRBV7-2 to TRBJ2-7; 9 bases line up with TRBD2. After removal of 4 bases from V and 5 bases from J, the junction contained 9 bases not matched to a gene. Looked up from germline, CDR1 is SGHTA and CDR2 is FQGNSA. The CDR3 has 15 residues.

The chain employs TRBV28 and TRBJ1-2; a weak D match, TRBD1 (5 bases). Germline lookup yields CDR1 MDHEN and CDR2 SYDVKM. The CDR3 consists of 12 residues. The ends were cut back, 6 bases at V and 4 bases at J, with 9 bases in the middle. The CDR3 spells CASRVGGYGYTF. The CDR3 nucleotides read TGTGCCAGCAGAGTTGGGGGCTATGGCTACACCTTC.

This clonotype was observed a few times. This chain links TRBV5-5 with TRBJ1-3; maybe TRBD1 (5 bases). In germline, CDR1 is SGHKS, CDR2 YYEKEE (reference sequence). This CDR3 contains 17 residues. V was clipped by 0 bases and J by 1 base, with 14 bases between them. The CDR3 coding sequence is TGTGCCAGCAGCTTGGCGGGTACAGGCGGGTCTGGAAACACCATATATTTT. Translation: CASSLAGTGGSGNTIYF.

CDR3 sequence reads: CASSYLAGVEEQFF. CDR3 nucleotide sequence: TGTGCCAGCAGTTACCTAGCGGGAGTCGAAGAGCAGTTCTTC. This chain connects TRBV27 to TRBJ2-1, with 10 nucleotides matching TRBD2. The CDR3 is 14 residues long. The trim removed 4 bases at V and 10 bases at J, leaving 7 bases unmatched. CDR1 is MNHEY, CDR2 SMNVEV, per germline (reference sequence).

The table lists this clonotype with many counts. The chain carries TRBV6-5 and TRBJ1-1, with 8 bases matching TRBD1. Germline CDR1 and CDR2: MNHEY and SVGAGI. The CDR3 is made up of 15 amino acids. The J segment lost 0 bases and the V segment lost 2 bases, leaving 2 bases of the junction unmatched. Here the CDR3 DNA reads TGTGCCAGCAGTTACCGGACAGGGATGAACACTGAAGCTTTCTTT. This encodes CASSYRTGMNTEAFF.

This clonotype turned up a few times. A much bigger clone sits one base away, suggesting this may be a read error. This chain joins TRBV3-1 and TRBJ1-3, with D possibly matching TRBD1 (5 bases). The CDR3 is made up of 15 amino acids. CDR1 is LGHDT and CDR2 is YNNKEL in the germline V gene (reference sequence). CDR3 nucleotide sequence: TGTGCCAGCAGCCAAGCGGGGGACTCTGGAAGCACCATATATTTT. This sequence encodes CASSQAGDSGSTIYF.

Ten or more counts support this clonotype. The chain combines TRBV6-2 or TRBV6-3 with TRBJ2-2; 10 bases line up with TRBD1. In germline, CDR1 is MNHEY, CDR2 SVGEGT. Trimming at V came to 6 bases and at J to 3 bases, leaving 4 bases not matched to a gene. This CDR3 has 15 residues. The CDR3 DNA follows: TGTGCCAGCAGCCCCGGGACAGGGGACACCGGGGAGCTGTTTTTT. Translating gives CASSPGTGDTGELFF.

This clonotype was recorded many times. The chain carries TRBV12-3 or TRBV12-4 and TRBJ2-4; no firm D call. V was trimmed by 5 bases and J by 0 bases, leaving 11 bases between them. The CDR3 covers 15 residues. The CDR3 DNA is TGTGCCAGCAGTATCCTTGGTCGAGCCAAAAACATTCAGTACTTC. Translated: CASSILGRAKNIQYF.

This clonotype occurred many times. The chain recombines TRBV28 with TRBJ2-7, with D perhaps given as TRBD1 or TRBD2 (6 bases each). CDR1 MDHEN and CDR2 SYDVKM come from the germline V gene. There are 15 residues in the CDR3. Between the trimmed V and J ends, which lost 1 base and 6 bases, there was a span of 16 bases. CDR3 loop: CASSLLLGGSGEQYF. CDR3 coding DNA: TGTGCCAGCAGTTTATTGCTCGGGGGCTCGGGCGAGCAGTACTTC.

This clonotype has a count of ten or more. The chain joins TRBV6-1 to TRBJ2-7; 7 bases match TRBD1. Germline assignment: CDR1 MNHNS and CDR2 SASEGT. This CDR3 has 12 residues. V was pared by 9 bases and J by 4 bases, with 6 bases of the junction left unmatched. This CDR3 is CASNRGNYEQYF. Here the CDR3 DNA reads TGTGCCAGTAACAGGGGTAATTACGAGCAGTACTTC.